This T cell receptor (beta chain) was found in a study of OX40 agonist ivuxolimab in advanced cancers. J gave up 3 bases and V 6 bases, and 2 bases lay outside the gene matches. The germline V gene encodes CDR1 ENHRY and CDR2 SYGVKD. This CDR3 spans 14 amino acids. Clones were read by immunoSEQ multiplex PCR, and TCRdb kept only the in-frame ones, dropping some. The table has 55,000 to 65,000 clones, 70% to 90% seen once. Findings and caveats of the study: Compared with CD4+, CD8+ T cells on average had more expanded clones.

A note on this clone: What it recognizes is unknown.

The V call is TRBV10-3, the J call TRBJ2-7; TRBD2 agrees at 13 bases. This TCR was sampled from an adult with an advanced solid tumor such as melanoma, head and neck, liver or kidney cancer. The material sequenced was CD4+ or CD8+ T cells sorted from blood, taken in a trial of the OX40 agonist ivuxolimab. CDR3 residues: CAIRGLAGDYEQYF. The CDR3 DNA reads as TGTGCCATCAGAGGACTAGCGGGAGACTACGAGCAGTACTTC.